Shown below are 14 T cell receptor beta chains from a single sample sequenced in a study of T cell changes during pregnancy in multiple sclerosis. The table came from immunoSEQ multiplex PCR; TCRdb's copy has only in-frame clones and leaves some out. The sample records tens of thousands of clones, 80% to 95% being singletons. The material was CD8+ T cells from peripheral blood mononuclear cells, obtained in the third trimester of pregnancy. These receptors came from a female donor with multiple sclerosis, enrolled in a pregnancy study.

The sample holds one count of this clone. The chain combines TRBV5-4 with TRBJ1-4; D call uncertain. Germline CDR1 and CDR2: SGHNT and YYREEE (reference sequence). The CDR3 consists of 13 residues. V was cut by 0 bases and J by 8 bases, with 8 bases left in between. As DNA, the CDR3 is TGTGCCAGCAGCTTGGACCTAAAGGAAAAACTGTTTTTT. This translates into CASSLDLKEKLFF. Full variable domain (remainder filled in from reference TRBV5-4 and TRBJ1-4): ETGVTQSPTHLIKTRGQQVTLRCSSQSGHNTVSWYQQALGQGPQFIFQYYREEENGRGNFPPRFSGLQFPNYSSELNVNALELDDSALYLCASSLDLKEKLFFGSGTQLSVL.

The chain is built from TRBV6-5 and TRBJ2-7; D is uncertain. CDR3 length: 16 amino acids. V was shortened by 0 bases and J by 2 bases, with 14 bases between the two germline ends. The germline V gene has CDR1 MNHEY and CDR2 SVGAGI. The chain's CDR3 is CASSYSSYVPPYEQYF. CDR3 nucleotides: TGTGCCAGCAGTTACTCGAGCTACGTCCCCCCCTACGAGCAGTACTTC.

Here the CDR3 reads CASSLRTSGSTDTQYF. The CDR3 nucleotides read TGTGCCAGCAGCCTCAGAACTAGCGGAAGCACAGATACGCAGTATTTT. The V call is TRBV7-9, the J call TRBJ2-3; TRBD2 aligns across 8 bases. This CDR3 contains 16 residues. The V gene end was trimmed by 5 bases and the J gene end by 0 bases; junction bases not matched to a gene: 7. Germline V CDR1 and CDR2: SEHNR, FQNEAQ (reference sequence).

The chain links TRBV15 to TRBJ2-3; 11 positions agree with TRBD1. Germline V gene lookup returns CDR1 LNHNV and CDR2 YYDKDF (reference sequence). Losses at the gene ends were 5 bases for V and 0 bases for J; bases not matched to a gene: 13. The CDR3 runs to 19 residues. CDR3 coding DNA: TGTGCCACCAGCGCGGGGCGGGGACAGGGGGACCCTAGCACAGATACGCAGTATTTT. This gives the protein CATSAGRGQGDPSTDTQYF.

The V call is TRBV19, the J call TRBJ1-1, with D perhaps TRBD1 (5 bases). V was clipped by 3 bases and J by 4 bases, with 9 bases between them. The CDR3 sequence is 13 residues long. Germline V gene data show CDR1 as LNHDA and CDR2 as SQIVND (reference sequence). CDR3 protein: CASSISGVTEAFF. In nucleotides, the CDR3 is TGTGCCAGTAGTATCTCGGGGGTCACTGAAGCTTTCTTT.

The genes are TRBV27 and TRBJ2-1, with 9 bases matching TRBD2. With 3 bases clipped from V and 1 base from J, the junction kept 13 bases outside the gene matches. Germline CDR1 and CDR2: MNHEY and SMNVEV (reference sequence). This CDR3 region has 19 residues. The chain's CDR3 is CASSLTPGLAGGSYNEQFF. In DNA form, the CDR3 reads TGTGCCAGCAGTTTGACCCCGGGACTAGCCGGGGGGTCCTACAATGAGCAGTTCTTC.

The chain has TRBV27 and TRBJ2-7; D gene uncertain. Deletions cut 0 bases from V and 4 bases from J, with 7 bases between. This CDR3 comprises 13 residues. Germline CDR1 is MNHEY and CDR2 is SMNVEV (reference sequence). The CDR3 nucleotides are TGTGCCAGCAGTTTATCTTTGAGTTACGAGCAGTACTTC. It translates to CASSLSLSYEQYF.

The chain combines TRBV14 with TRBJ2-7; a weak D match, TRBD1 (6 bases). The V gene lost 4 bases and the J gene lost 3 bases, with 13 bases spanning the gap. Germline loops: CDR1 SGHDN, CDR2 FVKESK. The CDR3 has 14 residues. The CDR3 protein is CASSPTRGSYEQYF. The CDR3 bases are TGTGCCAGCAGCCCCACAAGGGGGAGCTACGAGCAGTACTTC.

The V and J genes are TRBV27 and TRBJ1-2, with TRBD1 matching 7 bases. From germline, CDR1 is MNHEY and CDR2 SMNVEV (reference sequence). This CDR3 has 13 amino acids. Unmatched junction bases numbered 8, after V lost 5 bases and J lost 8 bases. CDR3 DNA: TGTGCCAGCAGTATAACAGGGGATCGGGGCTACACCTTC. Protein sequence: CASSITGDRGYTF.

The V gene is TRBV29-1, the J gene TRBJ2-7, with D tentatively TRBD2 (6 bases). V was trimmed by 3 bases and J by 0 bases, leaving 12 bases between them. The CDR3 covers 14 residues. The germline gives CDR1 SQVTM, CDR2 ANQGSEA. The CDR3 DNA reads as TGCAGCGTTGAGGTGGCGGGGAGCTCCTACGAGCAGTACTTC. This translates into CSVEVAGSSYEQYF.

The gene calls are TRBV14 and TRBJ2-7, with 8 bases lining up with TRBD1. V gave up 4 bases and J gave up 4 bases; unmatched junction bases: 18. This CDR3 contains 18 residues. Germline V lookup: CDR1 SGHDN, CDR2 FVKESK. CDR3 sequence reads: CASSLLPRTSGGGYEQYF. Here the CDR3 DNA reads TGTGCCAGCAGCCTCCTTCCCAGGACGTCAGGGGGCGGATACGAGCAGTACTTC. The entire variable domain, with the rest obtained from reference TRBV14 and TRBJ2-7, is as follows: EAGVTQFPSHSVIEKGQTVTLRCDPISGHDNLYWYRRVMGKEIKFLLHFVKESKQDESGMPNNRFLAERTGGTYSTLKVQPAELEDSGVYFCASSLLPRTSGGGYEQYFGPGTRLTVT.

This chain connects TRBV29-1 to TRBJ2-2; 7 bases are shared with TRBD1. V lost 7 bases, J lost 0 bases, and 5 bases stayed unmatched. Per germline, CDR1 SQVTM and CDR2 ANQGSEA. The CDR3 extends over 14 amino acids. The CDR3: CSATGLSNTGELFF. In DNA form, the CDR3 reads TGCAGCGCGACAGGGTTATCGAACACCGGGGAGCTGTTTTTT.

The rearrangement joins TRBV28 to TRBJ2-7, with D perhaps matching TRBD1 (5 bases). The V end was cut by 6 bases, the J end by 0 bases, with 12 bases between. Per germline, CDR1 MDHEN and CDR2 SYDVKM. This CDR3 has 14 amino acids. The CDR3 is CASSHFDSSYEQYF. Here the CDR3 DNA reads TGTGCCAGCAGCCACTTTGACAGCTCCTACGAGCAGTACTTC. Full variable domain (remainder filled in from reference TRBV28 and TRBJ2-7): DVKVTQSSRYLVKRTGEKVFLECVQDMDHENMFWYRQDPGLGLRLIYFSYDVKMKEKGDIPEGYSVSREKKERFSLILESASTNQTSMYLCASSHFDSSYEQYFGPGTRLTVT.

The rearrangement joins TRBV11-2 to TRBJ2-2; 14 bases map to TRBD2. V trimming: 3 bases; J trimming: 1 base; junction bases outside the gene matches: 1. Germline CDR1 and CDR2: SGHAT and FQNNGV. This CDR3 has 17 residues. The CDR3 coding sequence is TGTGCCAGCAGCTTGACTAGCGGGAGGGAGAACACCGGGGAGCTGTTTTTT. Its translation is CASSLTSGRENTGELFF.